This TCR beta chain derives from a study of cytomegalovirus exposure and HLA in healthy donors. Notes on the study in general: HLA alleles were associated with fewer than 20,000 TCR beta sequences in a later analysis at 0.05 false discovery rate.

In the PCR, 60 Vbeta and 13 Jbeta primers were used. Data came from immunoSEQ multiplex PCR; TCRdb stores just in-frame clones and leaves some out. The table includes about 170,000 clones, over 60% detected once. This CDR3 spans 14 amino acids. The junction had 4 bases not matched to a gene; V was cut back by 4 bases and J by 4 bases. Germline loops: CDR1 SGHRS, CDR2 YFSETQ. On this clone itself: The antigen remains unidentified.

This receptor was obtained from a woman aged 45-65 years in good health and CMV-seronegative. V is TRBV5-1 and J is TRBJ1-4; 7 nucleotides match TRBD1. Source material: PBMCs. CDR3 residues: CASSRQGDNEKLFF. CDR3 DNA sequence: TGCGCCAGCAGCCGACAGGGAGATAATGAAAAACTGTTTTTT. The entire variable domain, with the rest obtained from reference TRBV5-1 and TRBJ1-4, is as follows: KAGVTQTPRYLIKTRGQQVTLSCSPISGHRSVSWYQQTPGQGLQFLFEYFSETQRNKGNFPGRFSGRQFSNSRSEMNVSTLELGDSALYLCASSRQGDNEKLFFGSGTQLSVL.